The source of this T cell receptor (beta chain) is a study of regulatory T cells in long-lasting Graves disease. Ten or more counts support this clonotype. The CDR3 is 15 amino acids. Trimming removed 0 bases from V and 8 bases from J; junction bases left unmatched: 7. Germline V gives CDR1 DFQATT, CDR2 SNEGSKA (reference sequence). Construction of TCR beta libraries relied on iRepertoire HTBI primers and on Arm-PCR targeting CDR3 regions. TCRdb itself ran the multiplex PCR reads through MiXCR, one entry per CDR3 protein. The sample consists of roughly 610,000 distinct CDR3 sequences, 16% of them appearing once. Time point denoted: newly diagnosed GD, antithyroid drugs for less than 3 months. RNA from PBMCs was the source of the TCR library. The data were also submitted as part of a second study, on T cells in Graves' hyperthyroidism and ophthalmopathy.

The chain uses TRBV20-1 and TRBJ2-1, with TRBD2 identical over 10 bases. This sequence was found in a man younger than 35 with Graves disease. Sequencing used peripheral blood mononuclear cells (PBMCs), obtained at new diagnosis, from a patient treated with antithyroid drugs. CDR3 residues: CSARDPAGGGDEQFF. As DNA, the CDR3 is TGCAGTGCTAGAGATCCAGCGGGAGGGGGCGATGAGCAGTTCTTC.